This T cell receptor beta chain was profiled in a study of identical twins. Per the germline V gene, CDR1 is MNHNS and CDR2 is SASEGT. The CDR3 extends over 13 amino acids. The V end was cut by 6 bases, the J end by 7 bases, with 13 bases between. TCRdb recomputed calls from the 5' RACE reads with MiXCR, one row per CDR3 protein. The top ten clones hold roughly 4% of a sample with hundreds of thousands of distinct CDR3 sequences, around 21% of them seen once. This sample also belongs to another study, concerning T cells expressing NK-cell markers. That source reports: Of eight sequenced donors, seven were HCMV-seropositive and one HCMV-seronegative. The sorts in several experiments were restricted to alpha-beta TCR T cells by an anti-gamma-delta TCR antibody. For six donors, the dominant NKG2C+ clonotypes made up roughly 1.0-7.5% of their CD8+ T cells. Once again these clonotypes came out on top in the CD3+CD56-NKG2C+ fraction of a few donors.

Sequencing used PBMCs. The TCR originated in a woman between 18 and 29 years old in good health. The V and J genes are TRBV6-1 and TRBJ1-5; tentatively, D is TRBD1 (5 bases). The CDR3 sequence is CASREGTGQPQHF. As DNA, the CDR3 is TGTGCCAGCAGAGAGGGGACCGGGCAGCCCCAGCATTTT.